This T cell receptor (beta chain) originates from a study of blood T cell repertoires in COVID-19. In the study overall: Specimens from acute and convalescent COVID-19 originated in the United States, Italy and Spain. PBMCs, B-cell-depleted T cells, or T cells provided the cDNA or gDNA that made up the material.

The CDR3 length is 14 residues. Germline assignment: CDR1 SGHRS and CDR2 YFSETQ. Trimming removed 0 bases from V and 0 bases from J, with 6 bases in between. This clone has a handful of counts. Method: immunoSEQ multiplex PCR; TCRdb's copy keeps in-frame clones and lacks some. The sample has around 210,000 clones; about 80% are singletons. The origin of this receptor is a woman older than 75 with COVID-19, enrolled during active disease. This sequence joins TRBV5-1 and TRBJ2-5; D is unclear. The sequencing sample was made of peripheral blood. The CDR3 DNA reads TGCGCCAGCAGCTTGGGGCCAGACCAAGAGACCCAGTACTTC. This encodes CASSLGPDQETQYF.